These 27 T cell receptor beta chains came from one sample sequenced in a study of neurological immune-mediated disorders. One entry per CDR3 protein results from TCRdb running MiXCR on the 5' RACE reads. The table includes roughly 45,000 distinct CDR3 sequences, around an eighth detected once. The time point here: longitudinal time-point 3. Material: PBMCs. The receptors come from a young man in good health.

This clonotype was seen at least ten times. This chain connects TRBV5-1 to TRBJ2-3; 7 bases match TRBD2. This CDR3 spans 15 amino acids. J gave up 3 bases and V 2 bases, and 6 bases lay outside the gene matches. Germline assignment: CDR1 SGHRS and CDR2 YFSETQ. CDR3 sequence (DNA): TGCGCCAGCAGCTTCCTAGCGGACGTGACAGATACGCAGTATTTT. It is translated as CASSFLADVTDTQYF.

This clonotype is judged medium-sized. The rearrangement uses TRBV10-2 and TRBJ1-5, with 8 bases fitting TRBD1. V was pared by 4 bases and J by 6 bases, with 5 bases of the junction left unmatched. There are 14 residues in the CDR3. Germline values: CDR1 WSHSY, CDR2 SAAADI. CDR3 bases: TGCGCCAGCAGTGTGTCAGGGGGCGCTCAGCCCCAGCATTTT. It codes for CASSVSGGAQPQHF.

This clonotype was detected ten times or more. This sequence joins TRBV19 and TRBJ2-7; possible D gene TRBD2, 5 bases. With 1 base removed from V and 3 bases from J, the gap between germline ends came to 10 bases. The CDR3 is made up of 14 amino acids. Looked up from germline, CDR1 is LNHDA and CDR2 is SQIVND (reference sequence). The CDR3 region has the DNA TGTGCCAGTAGTATAGTGGCCGGGGTCTACGAGCAGTACTTC. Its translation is CASSIVAGVYEQYF.

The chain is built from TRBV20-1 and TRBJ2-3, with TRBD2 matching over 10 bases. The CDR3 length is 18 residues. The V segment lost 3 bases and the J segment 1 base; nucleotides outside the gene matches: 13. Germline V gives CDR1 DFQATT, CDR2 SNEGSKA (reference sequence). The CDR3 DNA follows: TGCAGTGCTAGGCGTCTAGCGGGAGAAGGGTGGGGCACAGATACGCAGTATTTT. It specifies CSARRLAGEGWGTDTQYF.

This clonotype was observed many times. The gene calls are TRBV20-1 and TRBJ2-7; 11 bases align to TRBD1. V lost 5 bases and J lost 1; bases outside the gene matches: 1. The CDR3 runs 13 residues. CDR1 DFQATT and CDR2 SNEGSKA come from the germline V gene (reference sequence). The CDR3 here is CSAGTGGSYEQYF. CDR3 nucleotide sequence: TGCAGTGCTGGGACAGGGGGATCCTACGAGCAGTACTTC.

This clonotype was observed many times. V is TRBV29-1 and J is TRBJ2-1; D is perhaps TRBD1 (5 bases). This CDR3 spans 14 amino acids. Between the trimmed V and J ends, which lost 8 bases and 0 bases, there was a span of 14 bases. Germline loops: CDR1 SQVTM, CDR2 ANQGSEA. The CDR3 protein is CSFDSANSYNEQFF. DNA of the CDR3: TGCAGCTTCGACAGCGCAAACTCCTACAATGAGCAGTTCTTC.

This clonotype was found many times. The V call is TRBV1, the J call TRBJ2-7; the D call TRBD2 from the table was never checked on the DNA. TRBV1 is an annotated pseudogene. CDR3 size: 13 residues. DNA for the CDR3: TGCACCAGCAGCCACGGACTGATGTACGAGCAGTACTTC. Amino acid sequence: CTSSHGLMYEQYF.

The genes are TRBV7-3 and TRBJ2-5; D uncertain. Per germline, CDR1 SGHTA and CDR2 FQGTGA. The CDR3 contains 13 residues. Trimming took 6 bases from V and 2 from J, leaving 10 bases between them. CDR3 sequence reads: CASSNTVQETQYF. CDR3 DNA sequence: TGTGCCAGCAGTAATACAGTGCAAGAGACCCAGTACTTC.

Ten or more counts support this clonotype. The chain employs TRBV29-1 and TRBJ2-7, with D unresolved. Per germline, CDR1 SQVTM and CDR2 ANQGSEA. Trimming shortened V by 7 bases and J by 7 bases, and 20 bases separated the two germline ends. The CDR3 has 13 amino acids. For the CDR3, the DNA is TGCAGCGCCGGTAACGCCCAGATGCCTGAGCAGTACTTC. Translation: CSAGNAQMPEQYF.

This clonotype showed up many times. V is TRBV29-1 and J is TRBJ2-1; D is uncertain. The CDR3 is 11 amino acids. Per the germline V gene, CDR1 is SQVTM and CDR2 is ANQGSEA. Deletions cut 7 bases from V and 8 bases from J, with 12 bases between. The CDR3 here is CSGYSGDEQFF. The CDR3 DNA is TGCAGCGGATATTCAGGAGATGAGCAGTTCTTC.

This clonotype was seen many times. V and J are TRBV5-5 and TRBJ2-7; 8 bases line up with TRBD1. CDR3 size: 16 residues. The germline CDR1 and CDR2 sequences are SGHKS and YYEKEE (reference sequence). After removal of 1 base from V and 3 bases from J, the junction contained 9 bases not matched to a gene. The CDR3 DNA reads TGTGCCAGCAGCTTGTCTTCTAACAGGGGGGTCTACGAGCAGTACTTC. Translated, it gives CASSLSSNRGVYEQYF.

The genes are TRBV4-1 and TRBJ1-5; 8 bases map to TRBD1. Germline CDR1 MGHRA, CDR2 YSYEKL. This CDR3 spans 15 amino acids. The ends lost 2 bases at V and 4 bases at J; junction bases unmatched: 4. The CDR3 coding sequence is TGCGCCAGCAGCCAATTGGACAGGGCAAATCAGCCCCAGCATTTT. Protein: CASSQLDRANQPQHF.

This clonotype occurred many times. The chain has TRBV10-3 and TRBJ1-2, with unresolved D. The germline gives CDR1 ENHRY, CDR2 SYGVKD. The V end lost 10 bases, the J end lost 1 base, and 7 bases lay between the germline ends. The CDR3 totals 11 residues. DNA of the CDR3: TGTGCCACCCAGAGTAACTATGGCTACACCTTC. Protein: CATQSNYGYTF.

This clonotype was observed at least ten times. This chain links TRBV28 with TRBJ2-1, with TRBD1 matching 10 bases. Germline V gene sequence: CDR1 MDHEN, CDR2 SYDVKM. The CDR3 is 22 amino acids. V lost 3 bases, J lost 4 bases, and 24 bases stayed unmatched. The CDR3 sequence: CASSFRDRGMGSGVPLYNEQFF. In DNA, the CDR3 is TGTGCCAGCAGTTTCCGGGACAGGGGTATGGGTAGCGGGGTCCCCCTTTACAATGAGCAGTTCTTC. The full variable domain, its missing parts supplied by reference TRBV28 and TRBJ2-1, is DVKVTQSSRYLVKRTGEKVFLECVQDMDHENMFWYRQDPGLGLRLIYFSYDVKMKEKGDIPEGYSVSREKKERFSLILESASTNQTSMYLCASSFRDRGMGSGVPLYNEQFFGPGTRLTVL.

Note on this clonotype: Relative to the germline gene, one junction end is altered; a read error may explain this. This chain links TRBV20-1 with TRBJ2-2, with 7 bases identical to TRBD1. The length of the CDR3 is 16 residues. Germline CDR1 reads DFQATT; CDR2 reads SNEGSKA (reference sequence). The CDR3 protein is CSARDRRKGATWELFF. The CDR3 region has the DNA TGCAGTGCTAGAGACAGAAGAAAGGGGGCCACCTGGGAGCTGTTTTTT.

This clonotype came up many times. The CDR3 DNA reads TGTGCCAGCAGTTCCCGCCGGGAGGGCCAAACCGAGCAGTACTTC. Translation: CASSSRREGQTEQYF. The J gene is TRBJ2-7, the V gene TRBV27; 8 nucleotides match TRBD2. CDR3 length: 15 residues. Trimming cost V 4 bases and J 6 bases; bases outside gene matches: 11. Per the germline V gene, CDR1 is MNHEY and CDR2 is SMNVEV (reference sequence).

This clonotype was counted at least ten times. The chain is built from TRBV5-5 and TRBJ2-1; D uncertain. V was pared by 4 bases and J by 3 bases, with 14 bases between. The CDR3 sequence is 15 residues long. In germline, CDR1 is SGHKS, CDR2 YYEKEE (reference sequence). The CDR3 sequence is CASSPPVTDYNEQFF. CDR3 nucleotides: TGTGCCAGCAGCCCACCCGTTACAGACTACAATGAGCAGTTCTTC.

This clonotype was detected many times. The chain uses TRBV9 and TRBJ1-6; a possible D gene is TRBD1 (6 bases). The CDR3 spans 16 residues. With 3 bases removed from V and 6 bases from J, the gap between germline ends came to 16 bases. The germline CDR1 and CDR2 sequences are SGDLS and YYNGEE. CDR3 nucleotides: TGTGCCAGCAGCGCTCCTAGCAGGGGTGTTAATTCACCCCTCCACTTT. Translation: CASSAPSRGVNSPLHF.

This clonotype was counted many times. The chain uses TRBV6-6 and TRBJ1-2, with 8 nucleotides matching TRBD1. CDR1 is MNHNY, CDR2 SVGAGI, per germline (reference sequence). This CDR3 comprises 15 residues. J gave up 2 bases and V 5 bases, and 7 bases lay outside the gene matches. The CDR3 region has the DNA TGTGCCAGCAGTCAACCAGGGGGCGCAAACTATGGCTACACCTTC. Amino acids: CASSQPGGANYGYTF.

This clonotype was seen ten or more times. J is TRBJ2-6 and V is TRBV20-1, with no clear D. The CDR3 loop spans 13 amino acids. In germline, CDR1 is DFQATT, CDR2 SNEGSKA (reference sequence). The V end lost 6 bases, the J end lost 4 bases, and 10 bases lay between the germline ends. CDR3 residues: CSAAPRGANVLTF. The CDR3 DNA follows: TGCAGTGCGGCCCCTCGCGGGGCCAACGTCCTGACTTTC.

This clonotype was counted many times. The CDR3 sequence: CSANPGTGLNNEQFF. The CDR3 DNA is TGCAGTGCTAATCCCGGGACAGGACTAAACAATGAGCAGTTCTTC. The chain couples TRBV20-1 to TRBJ2-1, with 8 bases lining up with TRBD1. V lost 4 bases, J lost 5 bases, and 10 bases stayed unmatched. The germline gives CDR1 DFQATT, CDR2 SNEGSKA (reference sequence). The CDR3 covers 15 residues.

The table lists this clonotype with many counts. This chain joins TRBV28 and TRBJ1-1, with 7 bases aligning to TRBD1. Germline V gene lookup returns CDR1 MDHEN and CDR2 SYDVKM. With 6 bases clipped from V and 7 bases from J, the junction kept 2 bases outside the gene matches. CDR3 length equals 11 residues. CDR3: CASRTGDEAFF. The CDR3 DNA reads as TGTGCCAGCAGAACAGGGGATGAAGCTTTCTTT.

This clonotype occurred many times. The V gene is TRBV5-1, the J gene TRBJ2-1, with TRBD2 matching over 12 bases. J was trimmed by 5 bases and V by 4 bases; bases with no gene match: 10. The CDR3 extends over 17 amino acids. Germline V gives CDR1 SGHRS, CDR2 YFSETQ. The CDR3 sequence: CASSTSTSGGPHNEQFF. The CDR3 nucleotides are TGCGCCAGCAGCACTTCGACTAGCGGGGGCCCTCACAATGAGCAGTTCTTC.

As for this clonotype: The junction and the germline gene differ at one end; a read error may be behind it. In DNA form, the CDR3 reads TGTGCCATCAGCTTAAGATCAGCTCAGCCCCAGCATTTT. Protein product: CAISLRSAQPQHF. V is TRBV7-2 and J is TRBJ1-5; D call uncertain. The CDR3 has 13 amino acids. CDR1 and CDR2 from the germline V gene are SGHTA and FQGNSA.

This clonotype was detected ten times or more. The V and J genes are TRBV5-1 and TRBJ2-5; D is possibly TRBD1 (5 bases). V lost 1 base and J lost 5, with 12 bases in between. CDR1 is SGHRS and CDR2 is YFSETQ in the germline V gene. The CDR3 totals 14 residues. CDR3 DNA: TGCGCCAGCAGCTTGTCGCCAGGGAAGGAGACCCAGTACTTC. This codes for CASSLSPGKETQYF.

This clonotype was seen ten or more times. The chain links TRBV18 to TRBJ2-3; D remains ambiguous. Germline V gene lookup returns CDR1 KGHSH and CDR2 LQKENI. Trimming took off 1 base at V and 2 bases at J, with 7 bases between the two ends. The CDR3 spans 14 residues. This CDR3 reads CASSPQGYTDTQYF. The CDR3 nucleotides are TGTGCCAGCTCACCACAAGGCTACACAGATACGCAGTATTTT.

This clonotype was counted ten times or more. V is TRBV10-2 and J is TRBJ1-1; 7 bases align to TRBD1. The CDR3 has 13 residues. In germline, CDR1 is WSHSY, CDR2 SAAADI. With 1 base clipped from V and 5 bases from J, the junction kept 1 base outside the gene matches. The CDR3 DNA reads TGCGCCAGCAGTGAGTACAGGGGAACTGAAGCTTTCTTT. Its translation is CASSEYRGTEAFF.